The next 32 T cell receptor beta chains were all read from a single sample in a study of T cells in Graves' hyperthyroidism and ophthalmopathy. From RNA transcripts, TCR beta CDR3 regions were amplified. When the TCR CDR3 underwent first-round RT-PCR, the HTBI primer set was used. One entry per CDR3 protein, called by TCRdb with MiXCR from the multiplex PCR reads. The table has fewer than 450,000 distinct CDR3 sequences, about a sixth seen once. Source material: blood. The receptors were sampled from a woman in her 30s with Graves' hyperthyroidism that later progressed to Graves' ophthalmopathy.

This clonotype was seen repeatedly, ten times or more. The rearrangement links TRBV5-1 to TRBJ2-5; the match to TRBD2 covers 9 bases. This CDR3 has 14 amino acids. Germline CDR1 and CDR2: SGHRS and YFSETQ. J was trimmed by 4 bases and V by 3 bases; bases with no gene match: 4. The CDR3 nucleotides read TGCGCCAGCAGCTCGGGACTAGCAGGAGAGACCCAGTACTTC. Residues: CASSSGLAGETQYF.

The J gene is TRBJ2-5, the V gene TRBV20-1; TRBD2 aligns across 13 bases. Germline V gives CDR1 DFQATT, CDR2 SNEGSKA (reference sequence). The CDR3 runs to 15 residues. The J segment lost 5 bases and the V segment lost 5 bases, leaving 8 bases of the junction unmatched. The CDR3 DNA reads TGCAGTGCTCGAAACCAGACTAGCGGGGGGGAGACCCAGTACTTC. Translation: CSARNQTSGGETQYF.

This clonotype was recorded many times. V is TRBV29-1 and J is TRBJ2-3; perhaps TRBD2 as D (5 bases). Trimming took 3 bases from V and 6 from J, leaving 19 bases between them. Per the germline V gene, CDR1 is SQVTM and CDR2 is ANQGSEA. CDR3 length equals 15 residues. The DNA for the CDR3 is TGCAGCGTTGATTTACTAGATAATTTGAGGGATACGCAGTATTTT. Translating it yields CSVDLLDNLRDTQYF.

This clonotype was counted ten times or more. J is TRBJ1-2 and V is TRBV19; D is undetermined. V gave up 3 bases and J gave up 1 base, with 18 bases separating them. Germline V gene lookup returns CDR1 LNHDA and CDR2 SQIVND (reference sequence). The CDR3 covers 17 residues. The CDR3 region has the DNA TGTGCCAGTAGTATCCCAGGACGCCTAACGGATAACTATGGCTACACCTTC. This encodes CASSIPGRLTDNYGYTF.

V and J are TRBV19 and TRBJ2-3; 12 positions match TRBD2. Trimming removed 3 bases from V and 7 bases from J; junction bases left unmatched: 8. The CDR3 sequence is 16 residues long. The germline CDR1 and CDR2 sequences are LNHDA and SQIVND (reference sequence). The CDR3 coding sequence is TGTGCCAGTAGTATCCGACTAGCGGGAGTAGGGAATACGCAGTATTTT. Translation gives CASSIRLAGVGNTQYF.

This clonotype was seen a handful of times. CDR3 coding DNA: TGTGCCAGCAGCTTTGACCAGGGCTACACTGAAGCTTTCTTT. It specifies CASSFDQGYTEAFF. The V call is TRBV7-9, the J call TRBJ1-1; D may be TRBD1 (5 bases). The germline V gene encodes CDR1 SEHNR and CDR2 FQNEAQ (reference sequence). The CDR3 covers 14 residues. V was trimmed by 3 bases and J by 3 bases, leaving 11 bases between them.

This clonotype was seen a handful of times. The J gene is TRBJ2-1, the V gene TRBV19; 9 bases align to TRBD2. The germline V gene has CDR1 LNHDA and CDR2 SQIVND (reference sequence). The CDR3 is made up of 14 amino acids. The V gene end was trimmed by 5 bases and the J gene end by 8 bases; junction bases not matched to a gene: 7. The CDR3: CASSAQRGVHEQFF. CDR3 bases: TGTGCCAGTAGTGCCCAGCGGGGGGTCCATGAGCAGTTCTTC. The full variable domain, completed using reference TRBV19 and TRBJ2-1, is DGGITQSPKYLFRKEGQNVTLSCEQNLNHDAMYWYRQDPGQGLRLIYYSQIVNDFQKGDIAEGYSVSREKKESFPLTVTSAQKNPTAFYLCASSAQRGVHEQFFGPGTRLTVL.

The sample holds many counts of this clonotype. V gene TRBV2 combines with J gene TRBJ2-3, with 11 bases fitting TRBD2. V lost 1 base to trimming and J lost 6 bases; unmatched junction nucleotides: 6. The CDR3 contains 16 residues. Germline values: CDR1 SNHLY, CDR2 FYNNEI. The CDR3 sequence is CASSEGSGRARDTQYF. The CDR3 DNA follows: TGTGCCAGCAGTGAAGGTAGCGGGAGGGCCAGGGATACGCAGTATTTT. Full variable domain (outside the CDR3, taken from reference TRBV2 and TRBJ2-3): EPEVTQTPSHQVTQMGQEVILRCVPISNHLYFYWYRQILGQKVEFLVSFYNNEISEKSEIFDDQFSVERPDGSNFTLKIRSTKLEDSAMYFCASSEGSGRARDTQYFGPGTRLTVL.

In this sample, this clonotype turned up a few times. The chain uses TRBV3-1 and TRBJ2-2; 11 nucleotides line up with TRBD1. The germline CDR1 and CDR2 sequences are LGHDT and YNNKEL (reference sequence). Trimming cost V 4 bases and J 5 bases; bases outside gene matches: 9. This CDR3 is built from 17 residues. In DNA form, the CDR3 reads TGTGCCAGCAGCCCTCCCGTATGGGACAGGGGGACCGGGGAGCTGTTTTTT. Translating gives CASSPPVWDRGTGELFF. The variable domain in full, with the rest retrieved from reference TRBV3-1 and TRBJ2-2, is DTAVSQTPKYLVTQMGNDKSIKCEQNLGHDTMYWYKQDSKKFLKIMFSYNNKELIINETVPNRFSPKSPDKAHLNLHINSLELGDSAVYFCASSPPVWDRGTGELFFGEGSRLTVL.

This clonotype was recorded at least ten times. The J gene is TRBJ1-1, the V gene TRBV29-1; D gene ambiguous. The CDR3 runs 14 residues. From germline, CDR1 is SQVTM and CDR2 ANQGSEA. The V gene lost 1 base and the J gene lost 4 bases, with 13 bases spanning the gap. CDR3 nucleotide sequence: TGCAGCGTTGAAGGGATGATCCCCGGCACTGAAGCTTTCTTT. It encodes CSVEGMIPGTEAFF.

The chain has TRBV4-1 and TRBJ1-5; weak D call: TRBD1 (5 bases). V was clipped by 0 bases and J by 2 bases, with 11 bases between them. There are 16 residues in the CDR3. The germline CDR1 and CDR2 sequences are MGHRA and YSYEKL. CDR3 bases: TGCGCCAGCAGCCAAGAGAGACAGCAGGGCAATCAGCCCCAGCATTTT. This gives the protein CASSQERQQGNQPQHF.

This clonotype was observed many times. DNA of the CDR3: TGTGCCAGCAGCGTGCAGGGGGTGAATTCACCCCTCCACTTT. This translates into CASSVQGVNSPLHF. The chain employs TRBV28 and TRBJ1-6, with TRBD1 identical over 7 bases. CDR3 length: 14 residues. With 6 bases clipped from V and 7 bases from J, the junction kept 6 bases outside the gene matches. The V gene's germline CDR1 is MDHEN and CDR2 SYDVKM.

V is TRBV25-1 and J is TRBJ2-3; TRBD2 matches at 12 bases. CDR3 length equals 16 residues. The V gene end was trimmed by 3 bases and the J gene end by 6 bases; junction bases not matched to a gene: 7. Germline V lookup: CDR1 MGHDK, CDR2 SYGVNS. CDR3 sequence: CASSEQTSGRKDTQYF. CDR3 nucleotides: TGTGCCAGCAGTGAGCAAACTAGCGGGAGGAAGGATACGCAGTATTTT.

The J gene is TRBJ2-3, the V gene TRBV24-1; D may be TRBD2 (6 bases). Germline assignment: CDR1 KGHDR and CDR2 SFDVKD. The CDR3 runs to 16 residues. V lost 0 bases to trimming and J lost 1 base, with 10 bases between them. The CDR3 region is CATSDLSGEGTDTQYF. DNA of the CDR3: TGTGCCACCAGTGATTTGTCGGGAGAGGGCACAGATACGCAGTATTTT.

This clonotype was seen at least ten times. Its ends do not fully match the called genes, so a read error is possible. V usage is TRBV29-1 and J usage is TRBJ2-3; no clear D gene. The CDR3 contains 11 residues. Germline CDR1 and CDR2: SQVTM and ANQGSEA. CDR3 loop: CSVEGTDTQYF. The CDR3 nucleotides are TGCAGCGTGGAAGGCACAGATACGCAGTATTTT.

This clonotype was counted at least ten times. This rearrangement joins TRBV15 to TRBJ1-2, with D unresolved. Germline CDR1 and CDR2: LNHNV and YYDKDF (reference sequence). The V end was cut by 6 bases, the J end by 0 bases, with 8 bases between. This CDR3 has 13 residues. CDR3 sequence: CATRLTANYGYTF. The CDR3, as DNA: TGTGCCACCAGATTGACCGCTAACTATGGCTACACCTTC. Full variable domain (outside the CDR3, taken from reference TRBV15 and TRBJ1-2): DAMVIQNPRYQVTQFGKPVTLSCSQTLNHNVMYWYQQKSSQAPKLLFHYYDKDFNNEADTPDNFQSRRPNTSFCFLDIRSPGLGDTAMYLCATRLTANYGYTFGSGTRLTVV.

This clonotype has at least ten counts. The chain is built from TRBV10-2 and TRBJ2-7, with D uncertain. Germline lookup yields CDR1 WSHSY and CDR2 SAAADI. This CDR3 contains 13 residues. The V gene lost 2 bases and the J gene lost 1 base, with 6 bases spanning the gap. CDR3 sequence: CASSETESYEQYF. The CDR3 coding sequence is TGCGCCAGCAGTGAGACGGAGTCCTACGAGCAGTACTTC.

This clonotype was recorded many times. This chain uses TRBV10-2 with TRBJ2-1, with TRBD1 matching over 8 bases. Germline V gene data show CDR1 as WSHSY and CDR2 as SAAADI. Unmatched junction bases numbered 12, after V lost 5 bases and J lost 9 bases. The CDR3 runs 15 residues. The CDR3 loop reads CASSSTGGVGGEQFF. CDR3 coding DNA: TGCGCCAGCAGTTCAACAGGGGGTGTAGGGGGTGAGCAGTTCTTC.

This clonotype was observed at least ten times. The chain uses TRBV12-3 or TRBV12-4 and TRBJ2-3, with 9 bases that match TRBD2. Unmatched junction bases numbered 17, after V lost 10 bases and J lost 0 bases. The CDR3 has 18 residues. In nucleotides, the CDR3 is TGTGCCACCTCAAGGGGCCTAGCGGGACGTGCTAGCACAGATACGCAGTATTTT. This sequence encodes CATSRGLAGRASTDTQYF.

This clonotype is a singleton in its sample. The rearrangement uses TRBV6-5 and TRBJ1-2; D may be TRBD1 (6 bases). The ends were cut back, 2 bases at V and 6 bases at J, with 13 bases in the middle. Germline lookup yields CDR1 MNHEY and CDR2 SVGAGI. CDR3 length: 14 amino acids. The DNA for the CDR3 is TGTGCCAGCAGTTACGGGGGGCCCCGGGATGGCTACACCTTC. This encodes CASSYGGPRDGYTF.

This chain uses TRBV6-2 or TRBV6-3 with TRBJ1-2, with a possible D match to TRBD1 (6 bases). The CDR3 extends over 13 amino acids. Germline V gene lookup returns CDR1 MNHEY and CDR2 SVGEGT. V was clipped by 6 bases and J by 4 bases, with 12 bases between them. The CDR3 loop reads CASRGQSIYGYTF. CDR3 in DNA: TGTGCCAGCAGAGGACAGAGCATCTATGGCTACACCTTC.

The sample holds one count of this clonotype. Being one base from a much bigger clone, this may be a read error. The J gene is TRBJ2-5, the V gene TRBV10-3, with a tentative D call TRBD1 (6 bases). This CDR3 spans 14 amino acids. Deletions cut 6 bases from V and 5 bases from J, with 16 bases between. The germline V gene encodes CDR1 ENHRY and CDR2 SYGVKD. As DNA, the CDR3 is TGTGCCATCAGGGGGACACTCGCTGGGGAGACCCAGTACTTC. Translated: CAIRGTLAGETQYF.

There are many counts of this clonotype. The CDR3 reads CASSQFSGATGELFF. DNA for the CDR3: TGCGCCAGCAGCCAATTCTCGGGGGCCACCGGGGAGCTGTTTTTT. This chain uses TRBV4-1 with TRBJ2-2; D may be TRBD1 or TRBD2 (6 bases each). V lost 2 bases to trimming and J lost 4 bases, with 11 bases between them. Germline values: CDR1 MGHRA, CDR2 YSYEKL. The CDR3 extends over 15 amino acids.

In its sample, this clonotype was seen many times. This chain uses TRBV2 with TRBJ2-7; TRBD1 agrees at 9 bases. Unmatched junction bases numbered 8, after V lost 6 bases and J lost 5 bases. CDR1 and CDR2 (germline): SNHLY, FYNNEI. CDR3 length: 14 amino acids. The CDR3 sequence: CASSALGQGDEQYF. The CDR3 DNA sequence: TGTGCCAGCAGCGCCCTGGGACAGGGTGACGAGCAGTACTTC.

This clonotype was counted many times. CDR3 bases: TGTGCCAGCAAAACAGGGTCCTTGGCCGGGGAGCTGTTTTTT. Residues: CASKTGSLAGELFF. The chain has TRBV6-1 and TRBJ2-2; tentatively, D is TRBD1 (6 bases). With 7 bases removed from V and 6 bases from J, the gap between germline ends came to 15 bases. Germline loops: CDR1 MNHNS, CDR2 SASEGT. This CDR3 comprises 14 residues.

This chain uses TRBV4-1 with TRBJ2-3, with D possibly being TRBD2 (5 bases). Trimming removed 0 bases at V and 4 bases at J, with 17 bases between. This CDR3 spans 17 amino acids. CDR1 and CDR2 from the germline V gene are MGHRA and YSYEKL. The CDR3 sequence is CASSQDGGFWGSDTQYF. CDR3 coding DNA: TGCGCCAGCAGCCAAGATGGAGGTTTTTGGGGTTCAGATACGCAGTATTTT.

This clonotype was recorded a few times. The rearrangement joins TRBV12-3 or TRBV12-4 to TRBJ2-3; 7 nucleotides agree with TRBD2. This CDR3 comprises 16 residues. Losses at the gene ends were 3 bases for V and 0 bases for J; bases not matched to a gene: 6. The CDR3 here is CASSLVAGASTDTQYF. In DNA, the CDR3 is TGTGCCAGCAGTTTGGTAGCGGGTGCTAGCACAGATACGCAGTATTTT.

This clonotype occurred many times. In nucleotides, the CDR3 is TGTGCCAGCATCCCGGACAGGGGGCGTAATCAGCCCCAGCATTTT. Protein product: CASIPDRGRNQPQHF. V and J are TRBV2 and TRBJ1-5, with TRBD1 matching over 11 bases. Germline V gives CDR1 SNHLY, CDR2 FYNNEI. V was pared by 7 bases and J by 4 bases, with 6 bases of the junction left unmatched. The CDR3 loop spans 15 amino acids.

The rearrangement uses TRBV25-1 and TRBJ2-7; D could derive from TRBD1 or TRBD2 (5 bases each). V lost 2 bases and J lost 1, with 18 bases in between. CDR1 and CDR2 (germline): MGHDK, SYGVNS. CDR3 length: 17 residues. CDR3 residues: CASSEDVKWGRSYEQYF. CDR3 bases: TGTGCCAGCAGTGAAGATGTCAAGTGGGGGAGATCCTACGAGCAGTACTTC.

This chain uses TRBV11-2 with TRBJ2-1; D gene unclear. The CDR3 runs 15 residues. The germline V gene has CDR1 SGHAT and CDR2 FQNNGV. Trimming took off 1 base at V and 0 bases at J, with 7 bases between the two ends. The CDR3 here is CASSLGSYSYNEQFF. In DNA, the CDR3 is TGTGCCAGCAGCTTAGGGAGCTACTCCTACAATGAGCAGTTCTTC.

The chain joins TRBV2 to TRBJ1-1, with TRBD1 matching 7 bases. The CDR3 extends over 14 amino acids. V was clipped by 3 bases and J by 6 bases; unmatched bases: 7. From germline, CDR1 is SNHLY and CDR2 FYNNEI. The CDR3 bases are TGTGCCAGCAGTGACCGCGACAGGGACCCTGAAGCTTTCTTT. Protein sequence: CASSDRDRDPEAFF. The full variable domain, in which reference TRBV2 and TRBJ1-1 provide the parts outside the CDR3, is EPEVTQTPSHQVTQMGQEVILRCVPISNHLYFYWYRQILGQKVEFLVSFYNNEISEKSEIFDDQFSVERPDGSNFTLKIRSTKLEDSAMYFCASSDRDRDPEAFFGQGTRLTVV.

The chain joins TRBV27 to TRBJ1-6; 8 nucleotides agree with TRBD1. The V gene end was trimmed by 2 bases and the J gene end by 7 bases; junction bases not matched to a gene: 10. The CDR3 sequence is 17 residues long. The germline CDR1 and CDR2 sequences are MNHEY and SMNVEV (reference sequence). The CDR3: CASSLRGQGARNSPLHF. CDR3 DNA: TGTGCCAGCAGTTTAAGGGGGCAGGGGGCGCGGAATTCACCCCTCCACTTT.